This TCR beta chain was documented in a study of blood T cell repertoires in COVID-19. Across the whole study: From the United States, Italy and Spain came samples of acute and convalescent COVID-19.

The authors' processing: Estimation of nucleated cell counts relied on the amplification of reference gene primers. The method was immunoSEQ multiplex PCR; TCRdb's version includes in-frame clones alone and lacks a portion of them. V and J calls and clone size are given by that table; D and trimming were obtained from the DNA. Seen here are approximately 140,000 clones, 87% observed once, and the top ten hold approximately 6.2%. In this sample, this clone turned up once. CDR1 is ENHRY, CDR2 SYGVKD, per germline. V was trimmed by 5 bases and J by 0 bases, leaving 11 bases between them. The CDR3 is made up of 15 amino acids.

The receptor was derived from a man older than 75 with acute or convalescent COVID-19. The rearrangement links TRBV10-3 to TRBJ1-5; D uncertain. Sequencing was done on a sample of peripheral blood. In DNA, the CDR3 is TGTGCCATCAGTTCTGACCGGGATAGCAATCAGCCCCAGCATTTT. This translates into CAISSDRDSNQPQHF.